One and the same sample provided the 20 T cell receptor beta chains below, sequenced in a study of metastatic and nonmetastatic thyroid tumors. Each patient went into thyroid surgery without having received any treatment. Using MiXCR, TCRdb reanalyzed the PCR reads. The sample carries around 16,000 clones, roughly a quarter recorded once. The sequenced sample consisted of blood. These receptors were collected from a male donor with papillary thyroid cancer or a benign thyroid nodule (not recorded which). Some clones in this sample may be carry-over from other donors' samples.

The chain uses TRBV20-1 and TRBJ2-6; D is unclear. CDR3 length: 17 residues. Per the germline V gene, CDR1 is DFQATT and CDR2 is SNEGSKA (reference sequence). Trimming removed 1 base at V and 6 bases at J, with 19 bases between. This CDR3 reads CSARVPSSPLAANVLTF. The CDR3, as DNA: TGCAGTGCTAGAGTACCAAGTAGCCCCCTGGCGGCCAACGTCCTGACTTTC.

This clone has ten or more counts. This chain uses TRBV18 with TRBJ2-7, with 7 positions matching TRBD1. In germline, CDR1 is KGHSH, CDR2 LQKENI. CDR3 size: 16 residues. Trimming took 5 bases from V and 0 from J; bases not matched to a gene: 10. In nucleotides, the CDR3 is TGTGCCAGCTCATACCCCGGGACAGCTAGCTCCTACGAGCAGTACTTC. It encodes CASSYPGTASSYEQYF.

This clone appeared many times. The J gene is TRBJ1-1, the V gene TRBV20-1, with D tentatively TRBD1 (6 bases). Germline CDR1 and CDR2: DFQATT and SNEGSKA (reference sequence). The CDR3 sequence is 15 residues long. V lost 3 bases to trimming and J lost 5 bases, with 19 bases between them. The CDR3 bases are TGCAGTGCTAGGTATGGGGGCCTTGGGGAGACTGAAGCTTTCTTT. It translates to CSARYGGLGETEAFF.

V usage is TRBV7-9 and J usage is TRBJ2-5; possibly TRBD2 for D (5 bases). The CDR3 covers 15 residues. V lost 5 bases and J 0 bases, leaving 13 bases between the germline ends. Germline V gene lookup returns CDR1 SEHNR and CDR2 FQNEAQ (reference sequence). This CDR3 is CASSPPRDHQETQYF. The CDR3 nucleotides are TGTGCCAGCAGCCCCCCCCGGGATCACCAAGAGACCCAGTACTTC.

The rearrangement links TRBV28 to TRBJ2-2; 11 bases match TRBD2. Germline V CDR1 and CDR2: MDHEN, SYDVKM. The ends lost 1 base at V and 5 bases at J; junction bases unmatched: 6. The CDR3 contains 17 residues. The CDR3 bases are TGTGCCAGCAGTTTATTCGCTAGCGGGAGGAGGACCGGGGAGCTGTTTTTT. It yields the protein CASSLFASGRRTGELFF. The full variable domain, with the rest looked up from reference TRBV28 and TRBJ2-2, is DVKVTQSSRYLVKRTGEKVFLECVQDMDHENMFWYRQDPGLGLRLIYFSYDVKMKEKGDIPEGYSVSREKKERFSLILESASTNQTSMYLCASSLFASGRRTGELFFGEGSRLTVL.

This clone was found many times. The chain employs TRBV6-1 and TRBJ2-5; D is perhaps TRBD1 (5 bases). The CDR3 runs 14 residues. Trimming took 1 base from V and 5 from J, leaving 11 bases between them. The V gene's germline CDR1 is MNHNS and CDR2 SASEGT. CDR3 region: CASSEDPGRETQYF. The CDR3 nucleotides read TGTGCCAGCAGTGAAGATCCAGGGCGGGAGACCCAGTACTTC.

This clone was recorded at least ten times. The chain links TRBV20-1 to TRBJ1-3; no clear D gene. Germline V lookup: CDR1 DFQATT, CDR2 SNEGSKA (reference sequence). CDR3 size: 14 residues. Deletions cut 5 bases from V and 4 bases from J, with 15 bases between. CDR3 residues: CSAERTDSGNTIYF. The CDR3 DNA reads as TGCAGTGCTGAAAGGACCGATTCCGGAAACACCATATATTTT.

Sample share makes this clone medium-sized (0.01 to 0.1%). V gene TRBV30 combines with J gene TRBJ1-2, with 7 positions matching TRBD1. CDR3 length: 12 residues. V dropped 0 bases and J dropped 12; count of bases not matched to a gene: 7. Germline V gene data show CDR1 as GTSNPN and CDR2 as SVGIG (reference sequence). CDR3 DNA: TGTGCCTGGAGTGTAAGGGGGCATGGGAACACCTTC. Residues: CAWSVRGHGNTF.

This clone qualifies as medium-sized. This chain joins TRBV5-1 and TRBJ1-1; D gene ambiguous. The CDR3 has 13 amino acids. The ends were cut back, 1 base at V and 3 bases at J, with 7 bases in the middle. The germline V gene encodes CDR1 SGHRS and CDR2 YFSETQ. The CDR3 DNA reads as TGCGCCAGCAGCTTGATATTGGACACTGAAGCTTTCTTT. This encodes CASSLILDTEAFF.

This clone was seen repeatedly, ten times or more. The V and J genes are TRBV14 and TRBJ1-6; tentative D call: TRBD1 (6 bases). The germline V gene encodes CDR1 SGHDN and CDR2 FVKESK. The CDR3 length is 15 residues. V lost 4 bases and J lost 7, with 14 bases in between. The chain's CDR3 is CASSPFGQSNSPLHF. CDR3 bases: TGTGCCAGCAGCCCCTTCGGACAGTCCAATTCACCCCTCCACTTT.

The chain has TRBV4-1 and TRBJ1-1; D call uncertain. CDR3 length equals 15 residues. Germline V gives CDR1 MGHRA, CDR2 YSYEKL. Trimming took 2 bases from V and 0 from J, leaving 10 bases between them. CDR3 DNA: TGCGCCAGCAGCCAACTTTCCAGTATGAACACTGAAGCTTTCTTT. Its protein is CASSQLSSMNTEAFF.

In its sample, this clone ranks as medium-sized. In the same sample, other DNA sequences code for this CDR3. The V call is TRBV7-3, the J call TRBJ1-2, with D unresolved. Germline loops: CDR1 SGHTA, CDR2 FQGTGA. V lost 6 bases and J lost 3, with 17 bases in between. The CDR3 consists of 15 residues. The CDR3: CASSKGPGGDYGYTF. The CDR3, as DNA: TGTGCCAGCAGTAAAGGGCCTGGCGGGGACTATGGCTACACCTTC.

The chain carries TRBV12-3 or TRBV12-4 and TRBJ2-3; 7 bases align to TRBD1. The DNA end lines up better with TRBJ1-5; the J call may be wrong. The CDR3 is 17 residues long. The CDR3 reads CASSLPATGISADTQHF. The CDR3, as DNA: TGTGCCAGCAGCCTCCCCGCGACAGGGATATCTGCAGATACGCAGCATTTT.

Relative to its sample, this clone is medium-sized. The genes are TRBV28 and TRBJ1-2; no firm D call. The germline CDR1 and CDR2 sequences are MDHEN and SYDVKM. This CDR3 has 18 residues. V lost 5 bases and J 1 base, leaving 23 bases between the germline ends. CDR3 sequence reads: CASSPPLGTLRNNYGYTF. CDR3 nucleotides: TGTGCCAGCAGTCCACCTTTGGGCACCCTCCGAAATAACTATGGCTACACCTTC.

The genes are TRBV11-2 and TRBJ2-7, with D hard to call. The V end lost 3 bases, the J end lost 8 bases, and 17 bases lay between the germline ends. The CDR3 extends over 14 amino acids. In germline, CDR1 is SGHAT, CDR2 FQNNGV. CDR3 sequence reads: CASSFRRIFRQQYF. The CDR3 DNA is TGTGCCAGCAGCTTCAGGCGTATATTTCGGCAGCAGTACTTC.

The genes are TRBV4-1 and TRBJ1-1; D is unclear. V lost 4 bases and J 4 bases, leaving 4 bases between the germline ends. The length of the CDR3 is 11 residues. Germline V CDR1 and CDR2: MGHRA, YSYEKL. CDR3 sequence (DNA): TGCGCCAGCAGCCGGGCCACTGAAGCTTTCTTT. This sequence encodes CASSRATEAFF.

By sample fraction, this clone is medium-sized. This chain connects TRBV7-8 to TRBJ2-1; D call uncertain. This CDR3 is built from 15 residues. The germline gives CDR1 SGHVS, CDR2 FQNEAQ. Trimming removed 5 bases at V and 0 bases at J, with 11 bases between. The CDR3 DNA follows: TGTGCCAGCAGCCCGGGCCTAAGCTCCTACAATGAGCAGTTCTTC. Protein: CASSPGLSSYNEQFF.

This clone was seen repeatedly, ten times or more. V is TRBV18 and J is TRBJ1-5; D uncertain. CDR3 length: 15 residues. Per the germline V gene, CDR1 is KGHSH and CDR2 is LQKENI. The germline V and J ends were trimmed by 1 base and 5 bases, with 12 bases remaining between them. For the CDR3, the DNA is TGTGCCAGCTCACCACTCGGTCCAGTTGATCAGCCCCAGCATTTT. This gives the protein CASSPLGPVDQPQHF.

This clone has a count of ten or more. This chain links TRBV7-2 with TRBJ2-5; D is ambiguous. The CDR3 is made up of 13 amino acids. The germline V gene has CDR1 SGHTA and CDR2 FQGNSA. V was trimmed by 2 bases and J by 4 bases, leaving 8 bases between them. The CDR3 coding sequence is TGTGCCAGCAGCTTATACTTGTCAGAGACCCAGTACTTC. It encodes CASSLYLSETQYF.

The sample holds many counts of this clone. The chain has TRBV4-1 and TRBJ2-5; 16 nucleotides agree with TRBD2. Germline CDR1 reads MGHRA; CDR2 reads YSYEKL. Unmatched junction bases numbered 10, after V lost 0 bases and J lost 6 bases. The CDR3 has 19 amino acids. The CDR3 sequence: CASSQEGTSGRAGRQTQYF. The DNA for the CDR3 is TGCGCCAGCAGCCAAGAAGGGACTAGCGGGAGGGCCGGTAGACAGACCCAGTACTTC.